This section outlines one T cell receptor (beta chain) sequence together with its context. No antigen is known for it. The sample belongs to a study of response to subunit inactivated influenza vaccine. Study-level points and caveats: Each seasonal influenza vaccination, the authors suggested, recruits few new T cells.

Each CDR3 protein gets one entry after TCRdb re-called the RT-PCR reads with MiXCR. The sample lists hundreds of thousands of distinct CDR3 sequences; roughly 14% were seen once. Germline V lookup: CDR1 MGHRA, CDR2 YSYEKL. Trimming took 2 bases from V and 3 from J; bases not matched to a gene: 11. There are 18 residues in the CDR3. The sequences come from PBMCs from blood, collected about 11 days after vaccination. The chain joins TRBV4-1 to TRBJ2-1; 9 positions match TRBD2. This TCR derives from a man in his fifties who received an inactivated influenza vaccine. The CDR3, as DNA: TGCGCCAGCAGCCAAAGCAGTCGGGCGGGGGGGTTCTACAATGAGCAGTTCTTC. Translating it yields CASSQSSRAGGFYNEQFF.